The next 15 T cell receptor beta chains were all read from a single sample in a study of blood T cell repertoires in COVID-19. Data came from immunoSEQ multiplex PCR; TCRdb stores just in-frame clones and leaves some out. In the table there are about 170,000 clones, approximately 84% of which are singletons. What was sequenced was peripheral blood. Every receptor here comes from a young man with active or convalescent COVID-19.

The V call is TRBV4-3, the J call TRBJ1-1; 7 nucleotides match TRBD1. This CDR3 region has 14 residues. Per germline, CDR1 LGHNA and CDR2 YSLEER. V was pared by 4 bases and J by 5 bases, with 7 bases of the junction left unmatched. This chain's CDR3 is CASSRQGRETEAFF. The CDR3 coding sequence is TGCGCCAGCAGCCGACAGGGAAGGGAGACTGAAGCTTTCTTT.

V usage is TRBV2 and J usage is TRBJ1-5, with TRBD1 matching over 7 bases. J lost 3 bases, V lost 7 bases, and 6 bases had no gene match. Germline-derived CDR1 and CDR2 are SNHLY and FYNNEI. The CDR3 extends over 14 amino acids. CDR3 in amino acids: CASTRQGVNQPQHF. The CDR3 coding sequence is TGTGCCAGCACCAGACAGGGAGTCAATCAGCCCCAGCATTTT.

The gene calls are TRBV11-2 and TRBJ2-7, with D perhaps TRBD1 (5 bases). V was shortened by 6 bases and J by 1 base, with 13 bases between the two germline ends. The CDR3 covers 14 residues. In germline, CDR1 is SGHAT, CDR2 FQNNGV. CDR3 amino acids: CASRPLTVSYEQYF. DNA for the CDR3: TGTGCCAGCAGACCCCTGACAGTTTCCTACGAGCAGTACTTC.

The rearrangement links TRBV5-6 to TRBJ1-2; D not certain. Germline lookup yields CDR1 SGHDT and CDR2 YYEEEE. The CDR3 spans 12 residues. Trimming left V 2 bases short and J 5 bases short, with 7 bases between. CDR3 DNA sequence: TGTGCCAGCAGCTTAAGCTCGTATGGCTACACCTTC. It translates to CASSLSSYGYTF.

The CDR3 DNA follows: TGTGCCAGTAGTATTTCGCCAGGGTGGGGCGAAAAACTGTTTTTT. Translating it yields CASSISPGWGEKLFF. The chain carries TRBV19 and TRBJ1-4; maybe TRBD1 (5 bases). CDR1 and CDR2 from the germline V gene are LNHDA and SQIVND (reference sequence). V lost 3 bases to trimming and J lost 8 bases, with 16 bases between them. This CDR3 contains 15 residues.

J is TRBJ1-6 and V is TRBV19, with a weak D call TRBD1 (5 bases). Germline V gene sequence: CDR1 LNHDA, CDR2 SQIVND (reference sequence). The ends were cut back, 3 bases at V and 7 bases at J, with 28 bases in the middle. This CDR3 region has 20 residues. The DNA of the CDR3 is TGTGCCAGTAGTATCGGGCCCAGGGAAGTCAGTACAGAGCAAAATTCACCCCTCCACTTT. It codes for CASSIGPREVSTEQNSPLHF.

The chain employs TRBV10-3 and TRBJ2-3, with D perhaps TRBD1 (5 bases). Trimming took 0 bases from V and 3 from J, leaving 10 bases between them. The CDR3 is 15 residues long. Looked up from germline, CDR1 is ENHRY and CDR2 is SYGVKD. For the CDR3, the DNA is TGTGCCATCAGTGAGTCGGCAGGGAAGACAGATACGCAGTATTTT. It encodes CAISESAGKTDTQYF.

The J gene is TRBJ1-2, the V gene TRBV2; 9 bases are shared with TRBD1. Germline CDR1 and CDR2: SNHLY and FYNNEI. The CDR3 loop spans 15 amino acids. V lost 7 bases, J lost 6 bases, and 12 bases stayed unmatched. CDR3 protein: CASKSITGDRDGYTF. The DNA of the CDR3 is TGTGCCAGCAAATCGATCACAGGGGACAGGGATGGCTACACCTTC.

The rearrangement joins TRBV19 to TRBJ1-1, with 8 nucleotides matching TRBD1. This CDR3 contains 13 residues. CDR1 and CDR2 (germline): LNHDA, SQIVND (reference sequence). J was trimmed by 5 bases and V by 5 bases; bases with no gene match: 4. The CDR3, as DNA: TGTGCCAGTAGTTTGGGACAGGCTACTGAAGCTTTCTTT. Its translation: CASSLGQATEAFF.

This rearrangement joins TRBV5-1 to TRBJ2-7; tentatively, D is TRBD1 (6 bases). Germline assignment: CDR1 SGHRS and CDR2 YFSETQ. The CDR3 loop spans 13 amino acids. V lost 9 bases, J lost 3 bases, and 16 bases lay in between. CDR3 region: CATRTAPYYEQYF. The CDR3 coding sequence is TGCGCCACCCGGACAGCCCCATACTACGAGCAGTACTTC. Based on the CDR3 plus reference TRBV5-1 and TRBJ2-7, the full variable domain is KAGVTQTPRYLIKTRGQQVTLSCSPISGHRSVSWYQQTPGQGLQFLFEYFSETQRNKGNFPGRFSGRQFSNSRSEMNVSTLELGDSALYLCATRTAPYYEQYFGPGTRLTVT.

The chain has TRBV12-3 or TRBV12-4 and TRBJ2-5; TRBD1 is a possible D gene (6 bases). Trimming removed 5 bases at V and 5 bases at J, with 9 bases between. The CDR3 runs 12 residues. CDR3 bases: TGTGCCAGCAGTGTAACAGGGGAGACCCAGTACTTC. This encodes CASSVTGETQYF.

Only a few counts were recorded for this clone. V is TRBV12-3 or TRBV12-4 and J is TRBJ2-1; TRBD2 aligns across 13 bases. The CDR3 runs to 12 residues. The junction had 3 bases not matched to a gene; V was cut back by 5 bases and J by 14 bases. The CDR3 protein is CASSELAGGEFF. The CDR3 DNA reads TGTGCCAGCAGTGAACTAGCGGGGGGGGAGTTCTTC.

This chain links TRBV3-1 (or the pseudogene TRBV3-2) with TRBJ1-5; maybe TRBD1 (5 bases). The germline V gene encodes CDR1 LGHDT and CDR2 YNNKEL (reference sequence). Deletions cut 5 bases from V and 3 bases from J, with 11 bases between. This CDR3 is built from 14 residues. The DNA for the CDR3 is TGTGCCAGCAGCTCCTGGGGGGACAATCAGCCCCAGCATTTT. Protein sequence: CASSSWGDNQPQHF.

This clone was counted a single time. This chain uses TRBV5-6 with TRBJ2-5; the match to TRBD2 covers 10 bases. The CDR3 sequence is 16 residues long. V lost 2 bases to trimming and J lost 3 bases; unmatched junction nucleotides: 7. Per the germline V gene, CDR1 is SGHDT and CDR2 is YYEEEE. The CDR3 loop is CASSFSLAGGKETQYF. CDR3 nucleotides: TGTGCCAGCAGCTTCTCATTAGCGGGAGGAAAAGAGACCCAGTACTTC.

The genes are TRBV18 and TRBJ1-6; TRBD1 agrees at 7 bases. The CDR3 is 15 residues long. Germline values: CDR1 KGHSH, CDR2 LQKENI. The trim removed 4 bases at V and 7 bases at J, leaving 7 bases unmatched. CDR3 sequence (DNA): TGTGCCAGCTCACTAGGACAGGAGGGCAATTCACCCCTCCACTTT. This codes for CASSLGQEGNSPLHF.